These 27 T cell receptor beta chains share one sample of origin, sequenced in a study of blood T cells in healthy people across ages. With a J-beta primer mix and a sample-barcoded 5' primer, a second PCR ran 7 to 11 cycles. TCRdb re-called the 5' RACE reads through MiXCR, storing one row per CDR3 protein. The profile covers hundreds of thousands of distinct CDR3 sequences, with about 37% appearing a single time and 13% taken by the ten largest. Sample: blood. Receptors were obtained from a man aged 18 to 29 in good health.

This clonotype has a count of ten or more. The chain links TRBV7-2 to TRBJ2-1; 8 bases align to TRBD2. CDR3 length equals 15 residues. Germline-derived CDR1 and CDR2 are SGHTA and FQGNSA. V shed 5 bases, J shed 2 bases, and the junction held 5 bases outside the gene matches. DNA of the CDR3: TGTGCCAGCAGCCCCTCGGGGGGGGCCTACAATGAGCAGTTCTTC. It encodes CASSPSGGAYNEQFF.

In its sample, this clonotype was seen once. The chain employs TRBV7-3 and TRBJ2-3, with D unresolved. The germline V gene has CDR1 SGHTA and CDR2 FQGTGA. The ends were cut back, 5 bases at V and 6 bases at J, with 12 bases in the middle. CDR3 size: 13 residues. CDR3 sequence (DNA): TGTGCCAGCAGCCGCGAGGCGCCGGATACGCAGTATTTT. As protein: CASSREAPDTQYF.

This clonotype has only one observation. J is TRBJ2-5 and V is TRBV25-1, with 8 bases fitting TRBD1. The end of the DNA is better explained by TRBJ2-1, so the J call may be wrong. Per the germline V gene, CDR1 is MGHDK and CDR2 is SYGVNS. The CDR3 length is 16 residues. CDR3 sequence reads: CASSELNTGGGKTQFF. Written as DNA, the CDR3 is TGTGCCAGCAGTGAATTAAACACAGGGGGAGGAAAGACCCAGTTCTTC.

Many counts were recorded for this clonotype. The chain is built from TRBV10-3 and TRBJ2-1; D is undetermined. The ends were cut back, 2 bases at V and 4 bases at J, with 6 bases in the middle. This CDR3 region has 13 residues. From germline, CDR1 is ENHRY and CDR2 SYGVKD. CDR3: CAISETPYNEQFF. The CDR3 coding sequence is TGTGCCATCAGTGAGACACCTTACAATGAGCAGTTCTTC.

The chain carries TRBV7-9 and TRBJ1-6, with TRBD1 as a possible D gene (6 bases). Trimming removed 4 bases at V and 10 bases at J, with 20 bases between. CDR1 is SEHNR, CDR2 FQNEAQ, per germline (reference sequence). The CDR3 totals 16 residues. CDR3 bases: TGTGCCAGCAGCTCCGTCTTGGCCGGGGGCAACTCACCCCTCCACTTT. Translation: CASSSVLAGGNSPLHF.

This clonotype was picked up a small number of times. V and J are TRBV2 and TRBJ2-7; D might be TRBD2 (5 bases). The CDR3 has 12 amino acids. The ends were cut back, 6 bases at V and 5 bases at J, with 11 bases in the middle. Germline V gene data show CDR1 as SNHLY and CDR2 as FYNNEI. CDR3: CASRPAGHEQYF. CDR3 nucleotides: TGTGCCAGCAGACCGGCGGGTCACGAGCAGTACTTC.

The rearrangement uses TRBV7-2 and TRBJ2-1; 10 bases fit TRBD2. The V gene's germline CDR1 is SGHTA and CDR2 FQGNSA. The CDR3 extends over 16 amino acids. V was pared by 1 base and J by 7 bases, with 7 bases of the junction left unmatched. CDR3 bases: TGTGCCAGCAGCTTAGTAGGGACTAGCGTTAGAAATGAGCAGTTCTTC. Its translation: CASSLVGTSVRNEQFF. Full variable domain (missing parts from reference TRBV7-2 and TRBJ2-1): GAGVSQSPSNKVTEKGKDVELRCDPISGHTALYWYRQSLGQGLEFLIYFQGNSAPDKSGLPSDRFSAERTGGSVSTLTIQRTQQEDSAVYLCASSLVGTSVRNEQFFGPGTRLTVL.

This clonotype was counted between two and nine times. The chain carries TRBV12-3 or TRBV12-4 and TRBJ2-4; D call uncertain. Trimming took off 7 bases at V and 6 bases at J, with 10 bases between the two ends. There are 12 residues in the CDR3. The CDR3 bases are TGTGCCAGCATGCGGAAGGGAAACATTCAGTACTTC. It encodes CASMRKGNIQYF.

This clonotype was detected a few times. This chain joins TRBV28 and TRBJ2-7, with D hard to call. The end of the DNA aligns better with TRBJ2-5, so the J call may be wrong. This CDR3 region has 14 residues. CDR1 is MDHEN and CDR2 is SYDVKM in the germline V gene. CDR3 sequence (DNA): TGTGCCAGCACATTCGGGCGCGGTCAAGAGACCCAGTACTTC. Translation: CASTFGRGQETQYF.

This clonotype has at least ten counts. The chain employs TRBV4-3 and TRBJ2-1; 8 bases fit TRBD2. CDR3 length equals 16 residues. After removal of 1 base from V and 2 bases from J, the junction contained 4 bases not matched to a gene. Germline assignment: CDR1 LGHNA and CDR2 YSLEER. CDR3 DNA sequence: TGCGCCAGCAGCCAAGCTGAAGCGGGGGCCTACAATGAGCAGTTCTTC. It translates to CASSQAEAGAYNEQFF.

This clonotype was picked up a small number of times. This sequence joins TRBV5-6 and TRBJ2-3, with 10 nucleotides matching TRBD2. The CDR3 covers 17 residues. CDR1 is SGHDT and CDR2 is YYEEEE in the germline V gene. The V and J ends lost 1 base and 4 bases, in that order; junction bases with no gene match: 9. CDR3 amino acids: CASSLSSGRVESDTQYF. DNA of the CDR3: TGTGCCAGCAGCTTGTCAAGCGGGAGGGTTGAATCAGATACGCAGTATTTT.

This clonotype was counted ten times or more. CDR3 residues: CSVEAYGYTF. CDR3 DNA sequence: TGCAGCGTGGAGGCCTATGGCTACACCTTC. The chain combines TRBV29-1 with TRBJ1-2; D is unresolved. The CDR3 totals 10 residues. V lost 6 bases and J 4 bases, leaving 6 bases between the germline ends. Germline-derived CDR1 and CDR2 are SQVTM and ANQGSEA.

V gene TRBV12-3 or TRBV12-4 combines with J gene TRBJ1-4; TRBD1 might be the D (5 bases). V was shortened by 6 bases and J by 7 bases, with 12 bases between the two germline ends. The CDR3 length is 13 residues. In DNA form, the CDR3 reads TGTGCCAGCAGCTCCCCCGGGACTGAAAAACTGTTTTTT. Translated, it gives CASSSPGTEKLFF.

This rearrangement joins TRBV5-6 to TRBJ2-1; maybe TRBD2 (5 bases). The germline gives CDR1 SGHDT, CDR2 YYEEEE. This CDR3 comprises 14 residues. The V gene lost 0 bases and the J gene lost 4 bases, with 8 bases spanning the gap. The CDR3 protein is CASSLGPGYNEQFF. The CDR3, as DNA: TGTGCCAGCAGCTTGGGTCCGGGATACAATGAGCAGTTCTTC.

A remark on this clonotype: Since a much larger clone is just one base distant, this may be a read error. The V gene is TRBV4-1, the J gene TRBJ2-3; the D gene is possibly TRBD2 (6 bases). The CDR3 is made up of 16 amino acids. V gave up 3 bases and J gave up 3 bases, with 16 bases separating them. The V gene's germline CDR1 is MGHRA and CDR2 YSYEKL. The CDR3 DNA follows: TGCGCCAGCAGCCAGCCTACTAGCAATCCGACAGATACGCAGTATTTT. Protein: CASSQPTSNPTDTQYF.

Comment on this clonotype: A clone one base away is much larger, so this may be a read error. The chain couples TRBV9 to TRBJ2-1, with D perhaps matching TRBD1 or TRBD2 (5 bases each). CDR3 size: 15 residues. Germline V gene data show CDR1 as SGDLS and CDR2 as YYNGEE. V lost 3 bases and J lost 7, with 17 bases in between. This CDR3 reads CASSGTSGTSNEQFF. As DNA, the CDR3 is TGTGCCAGCAGCGGAACCTCCGGGACGTCTAATGAGCAGTTCTTC.

The sample holds many counts of this clonotype. The CDR3 region has the DNA TGCGCCAGCAGCCAAGGGCGGGGAAACTCCTACAATGAGCAGTTCTTC. This sequence encodes CASSQGRGNSYNEQFF. The chain employs TRBV4-1 and TRBJ2-1; tentative D call: TRBD2 (6 bases). In germline, CDR1 is MGHRA, CDR2 YSYEKL. V was pared by 1 base and J by 0 bases, with 10 bases between. This CDR3 comprises 16 residues.

This chain uses TRBV13 with TRBJ1-4; tentatively, D is TRBD1 (5 bases). Germline V CDR1 and CDR2: PRHDT, FYEKMQ (reference sequence). CDR3 length: 18 amino acids. V dropped 0 bases and J dropped 1 base, with 15 bases sitting between them. CDR3 sequence: CASSLGPPGGGTNEKLFF. CDR3 sequence (DNA): TGTGCCAGCAGCTTAGGGCCCCCTGGTGGGGGAACTAATGAAAAACTGTTTTTT. Full variable domain (rest looked up from reference TRBV13 and TRBJ1-4): AAGVIQSPRHLIKEKRETATLKCYPIPRHDTVYWYQQGPGQDPQFLISFYEKMQSDKGSIPDRFSAQQFSDYHSELNMSSLELGDSALYFCASSLGPPGGGTNEKLFFGSGTQLSVL.

The V gene is TRBV30, the J gene TRBJ1-2, with D unresolved. V lost 5 bases and J lost 2, with 15 bases in between. The CDR3 totals 14 residues. In germline, CDR1 is GTSNPN, CDR2 SVGIG (reference sequence). The CDR3 region is CAWGVGISNYGYTF. In DNA, the CDR3 is TGTGCCTGGGGAGTGGGCATCTCGAACTATGGCTACACCTTC.

The rearrangement links TRBV27 to TRBJ2-4; 7 bases map to TRBD2. V lost 5 bases and J lost 13; bases outside the gene matches: 8. CDR1 and CDR2 (germline): MNHEY, SMNVEV (reference sequence). The CDR3 has 12 residues. The DNA for the CDR3 is TGTGCCAGCAGTGCGGGGTGGCGGGAGCAGTACTTC. Protein: CASSAGWREQYF.

This clonotype was counted between two and nine times. The CDR3 region is CASSSSRDRVEQYF. In DNA form, the CDR3 reads TGTGCCAGCAGTTCCTCCCGGGACAGGGTCGAGCAGTACTTC. The chain recombines TRBV27 with TRBJ2-7, with TRBD1 identical over 9 bases. Unmatched junction bases numbered 7, after V lost 4 bases and J lost 6 bases. CDR1 is MNHEY, CDR2 SMNVEV, per germline (reference sequence). This CDR3 spans 14 amino acids.

The chain combines TRBV5-1 with TRBJ1-1, with D uncertain. CDR1 and CDR2 (germline): SGHRS, YFSETQ. Deletions cut 4 bases from V and 4 bases from J, with 11 bases between. This CDR3 region has 13 residues. The CDR3 here is CASSGWRSTEAFF. CDR3 in DNA: TGCGCCAGCAGCGGGTGGAGGTCCACTGAAGCTTTCTTT.

V is TRBV7-9 and J is TRBJ1-2; D ambiguous. Germline CDR1 reads SEHNR; CDR2 reads FQNEAQ (reference sequence). V dropped 5 bases and J dropped 6 bases, with 13 bases sitting between them. The CDR3 consists of 13 residues. CDR3 loop: CASSPEYNHGYTF. The DNA for the CDR3 is TGTGCCAGCAGCCCGGAGTACAACCATGGCTACACCTTC.

This sequence joins TRBV7-2 and TRBJ2-1; 8 bases fit TRBD2. From germline, CDR1 is SGHTA and CDR2 FQGNSA. The CDR3 runs to 15 residues. V gave up 4 bases and J gave up 9 bases; unmatched junction bases: 11. The CDR3 reads CASSSGLFREGEQFF. The CDR3 bases are TGTGCCAGCAGCTCCGGACTATTTCGGGAGGGTGAGCAGTTCTTC.

This clonotype came up many times. This chain uses TRBV10-3 with TRBJ2-7, with D unclear. The CDR3 is 10 amino acids. From germline, CDR1 is ENHRY and CDR2 SYGVKD. The ends were cut back, 10 bases at V and 3 bases at J, with 7 bases in the middle. The CDR3 spells CATVYYEQYF. CDR3 DNA: TGTGCCACAGTGTACTACGAGCAGTACTTC.

This clonotype was recorded many times. The chain combines TRBV12-3 or TRBV12-4 with TRBJ2-7; 7 bases align to TRBD1. The CDR3 contains 15 residues. V lost 1 base, J lost 2 bases, and 5 bases stayed unmatched. This chain's CDR3 is CASSLVQQGTYEQYF. Written as DNA, the CDR3 is TGTGCCAGCAGTTTAGTCCAACAGGGGACCTACGAGCAGTACTTC.

V gene TRBV27 combines with J gene TRBJ2-7; possibly TRBD1 for D (6 bases). This CDR3 has 14 residues. V lost 7 bases to trimming and J lost 5 bases, with 18 bases between them. Germline V CDR1 and CDR2: MNHEY, SMNVEV (reference sequence). The CDR3 region has the DNA TGTGCCAGCACTTCGACAACAGGGTACGACGAGCAGTACTTC. This gives the protein CASTSTTGYDEQYF.